Presented here are 23 T cell receptor beta chains from one specimen sequenced in a study of blood T cell repertoires in COVID-19. Profiling relied on immunoSEQ multiplex PCR, and the TCRdb table lists in-frame clones only, not all of them. The sample has fewer than 400,000 clones; around 84% are singletons. Sequenced: peripheral blood. Receptor source: a woman between 18 and 29 years old with acute or convalescent COVID-19.

This clone appeared a single time. This chain joins TRBV6-6 and TRBJ1-2; D possibly corresponds to TRBD1 (5 bases). The V gene lost 5 bases and the J gene lost 3 bases, with 22 bases spanning the gap. The germline gives CDR1 MNHNY, CDR2 SVGAGI (reference sequence). This CDR3 has 17 amino acids. The CDR3 spells CASSLFSYNQGDYGYTF. CDR3 DNA: TGTGCCAGCAGTCTCTTCAGCTACAATCAAGGGGACTATGGCTACACCTTC.

The chain uses TRBV13 and TRBJ2-2, with 11 bases identical to TRBD1. Per the germline V gene, CDR1 is PRHDT and CDR2 is FYEKMQ (reference sequence). With V trimmed by 3 bases and J by 6 bases, 12 bases remained unmatched. The CDR3 consists of 18 residues. CDR3 nucleotides: TGTGCCAGCAGCTTCCCCCCCACGGGACAGGGGGAATCCGGGGAGCTGTTTTTT. Its protein product is CASSFPPTGQGESGELFF.

This clone was counted only a few times. This chain joins TRBV18 and TRBJ1-3; 9 bases fit TRBD1. The CDR3 is 16 residues long. V shed 6 bases, J shed 2 bases, and the junction held 8 bases outside the gene matches. Germline-derived CDR1 and CDR2 are KGHSH and LQKENI. The CDR3 protein is CASSNDRGEAGNTIYF. CDR3 DNA: TGTGCCAGCTCGAACGACAGGGGGGAAGCTGGAAACACCATATATTTT.

V gene TRBV4-1 combines with J gene TRBJ1-4; unclear D gene. Trimming took off 1 base at V and 8 bases at J, with 14 bases between the two ends. CDR1 and CDR2 (germline): MGHRA, YSYEKL. This CDR3 is 15 amino acids long. This chain's CDR3 is CASSQVGVLREKLFF. The CDR3 DNA follows: TGCGCCAGCAGCCAAGTCGGGGTGCTAAGGGAAAAACTGTTTTTT.

This clone was found a few times. The rearrangement links TRBV29-1 to TRBJ1-2, with 9 bases that match TRBD1. The germline gives CDR1 SQVTM, CDR2 ANQGSEA. The CDR3 sequence is 13 residues long. J was trimmed by 4 bases and V by 0 bases; bases with no gene match: 0. The CDR3 is CSVEEDRGYGYTF. The CDR3 DNA is TGCAGCGTTGAAGAGGACAGGGGCTATGGCTACACCTTC.

The chain recombines TRBV28 with TRBJ1-1, with TRBD1 matching over 10 bases. CDR1 and CDR2 (germline): MDHEN, SYDVKM. V lost 4 bases to trimming and J lost 5 bases; unmatched junction nucleotides: 10. CDR3 size: 16 residues. The CDR3 nucleotides are TGTGCCAGCAGTTCCCTAACGCCGGGACAGGGGACTGAAGCTTTCTTT. Protein sequence: CASSSLTPGQGTEAFF.

This chain links TRBV10-1 with TRBJ2-5, with D tentatively TRBD2 (6 bases). The CDR3 covers 15 residues. In germline, CDR1 is WNHNN, CDR2 SYGVQD (reference sequence). The V end lost 2 bases, the J end lost 2 bases, and 12 bases lay between the germline ends. CDR3 sequence (DNA): TGCGCCAGCAGTGAGGGACTATCCCCGCAAGAGACCCAGTACTTC. Amino acids: CASSEGLSPQETQYF.

The V and J genes are TRBV28 and TRBJ2-4; 7 bases are shared with TRBD2. The CDR3 has 17 residues. The V segment lost 5 bases and the J segment 1 base; nucleotides outside the gene matches: 11. Germline V lookup: CDR1 MDHEN, CDR2 SYDVKM. CDR3 bases: TGTGCCAGCAGTCTCCTCCGACTAGCAGCGGCCAAAAACATTCAGTACTTC. Its protein is CASSLLRLAAAKNIQYF. Looking up the rest from reference TRBV28 and TRBJ2-4 gives the full variable domain: DVKVTQSSRYLVKRTGEKVFLECVQDMDHENMFWYRQDPGLGLRLIYFSYDVKMKEKGDIPEGYSVSREKKERFSLILESASTNQTSMYLCASSLLRLAAAKNIQYFGAGTRLSVL.

This sequence joins TRBV19 and TRBJ2-7; 7 nucleotides align to TRBD1. The trim removed 5 bases at V and 3 bases at J, leaving 7 bases unmatched. The CDR3 runs to 14 residues. Per the germline V gene, CDR1 is LNHDA and CDR2 is SQIVND (reference sequence). CDR3 nucleotides: TGTGCCAGTAGTTTCCGGGACAGATTCTACGAGCAGTACTTC. Translated: CASSFRDRFYEQYF.

The chain carries TRBV7-3 and TRBJ1-2; maybe TRBD1 (5 bases). The length of the CDR3 is 14 residues. The germline V and J ends were trimmed by 6 bases and 7 bases, with 18 bases remaining between them. Germline V gene lookup returns CDR1 SGHTA and CDR2 FQGTGA. CDR3 region: CASSSDRDFAGYTF. The CDR3 bases are TGTGCCAGCAGTTCTGATAGGGACTTTGCTGGCTACACCTTC.

The V and J genes are TRBV11-1 and TRBJ2-7, with 8 bases that match TRBD1. The CDR3 sequence is 15 residues long. Trimming cost V 2 bases and J 7 bases; bases outside gene matches: 10. The germline CDR1 and CDR2 sequences are SGHAT and FQDESV (reference sequence). CDR3 DNA sequence: TGTGCCAGCAGCTTACGAACAGGGGGTTACTTGGAGCAGTACTTC. It yields the protein CASSLRTGGYLEQYF.

The chain uses TRBV30 and TRBJ1-1, with D maybe TRBD1 (6 bases). The CDR3 loop spans 13 amino acids. V lost 2 bases, J lost 3 bases, and 10 bases lay in between. Germline loops: CDR1 GTSNPN, CDR2 SVGIG (reference sequence). CDR3 nucleotide sequence: TGTGCCTGGAGTCCCCGACAGGACACTGAAGCTTTCTTT. Translating gives CAWSPRQDTEAFF.

Only a few counts were recorded for this clone. This chain links TRBV18 with TRBJ2-7; 11 nucleotides align to TRBD2. The junction had 5 bases not matched to a gene; V was cut back by 3 bases and J by 1 base. The V gene's germline CDR1 is KGHSH and CDR2 LQKENI. This CDR3 region has 16 residues. The CDR3 DNA is TGTGCCAGCTCACCCGCTAGCGGGGGGTTATCCTACGAGCAGTACTTC. Its translation: CASSPASGGLSYEQYF.

This clone turned up a few times. The V call is TRBV5-4, the J call TRBJ1-4; weak D call: TRBD1 (5 bases). CDR3 length: 15 amino acids. Germline V CDR1 and CDR2: SGHNT, YYREEE (reference sequence). Trimming stripped 4 bases from V and 4 bases from J, with 14 bases between. This chain's CDR3 is CASSGEGYGNEKLFF. The CDR3, as DNA: TGTGCCAGCAGCGGGGAGGGGTACGGTAATGAAAAACTGTTTTTT.

The chain is built from TRBV9 and TRBJ1-1, with 10 bases matching TRBD1. Losses at the gene ends were 0 bases for V and 5 bases for J; bases not matched to a gene: 1. Germline V lookup: CDR1 SGDLS, CDR2 YYNGEE. This CDR3 spans 14 amino acids. CDR3 residues: CASSVGGQGTEAFF. Here the CDR3 DNA reads TGTGCCAGCAGCGTAGGGGGACAGGGGACTGAAGCTTTCTTT.

This clone was counted a few times. V is TRBV7-8 and J is TRBJ1-4; 7 nucleotides agree with TRBD1. With 5 bases clipped from V and 8 bases from J, the junction kept 2 bases outside the gene matches. In germline, CDR1 is SGHVS, CDR2 FQNEAQ. This CDR3 is 12 amino acids long. CDR3 sequence: CASSTDREKLFF. The CDR3 bases are TGTGCCAGCAGCACGGACAGGGAAAAACTGTTTTTT.

This rearrangement joins TRBV18 to TRBJ1-1, with D possibly being TRBD1 (5 bases). Germline assignment: CDR1 KGHSH and CDR2 LQKENI. This CDR3 contains 13 residues. Trimming stripped 5 bases from V and 11 bases from J, with 18 bases between. CDR3 protein: CASSSDRSLPAFF. In nucleotides, the CDR3 is TGTGCCAGCTCATCCGACAGATCCCTACCCGCTTTCTTT.

The chain joins TRBV18 to TRBJ2-5; D gene unclear. This CDR3 spans 13 amino acids. Germline values: CDR1 KGHSH, CDR2 LQKENI. V lost 3 bases to trimming and J lost 1 base, with 6 bases between them. CDR3 in amino acids: CASSPSGQETQYF. The CDR3 DNA reads as TGTGCCAGCTCACCTTCGGGCCAAGAGACCCAGTACTTC. Supplemented by reference TRBV18 and TRBJ2-5, the full variable domain reads NAGVMQNPRHLVRRRGQEARLRCSPMKGHSHVYWYRQLPEEGLKFMVYLQKENIIDESGMPKERFSAEFPKEGPSILRIQQVVRGDSAAYFCASSPSGQETQYFGPGTRLLVL.

This rearrangement joins TRBV12-5 to TRBJ2-6; 8 bases align to TRBD1. This CDR3 spans 18 amino acids. The ends lost 7 bases at V and 2 bases at J; junction bases unmatched: 13. CDR1 is LGHNT and CDR2 is FRNRAP in the germline V gene. The CDR3 protein is CASAKTGDFVPGANVLTF. As DNA, the CDR3 is TGTGCTAGTGCCAAGACAGGGGACTTCGTCCCTGGGGCCAACGTCCTGACTTTC.

The rearrangement joins TRBV7-8 to TRBJ1-6, with D maybe TRBD1 (6 bases). The CDR3 runs 17 residues. The ends were cut back, 5 bases at V and 4 bases at J, with 18 bases in the middle. Germline values: CDR1 SGHVS, CDR2 FQNEAQ. CDR3 coding DNA: TGTGCCAGCAGCATACTCTCTGGACAGCGATATAATTCACCCCTCCACTTT. Its translation is CASSILSGQRYNSPLHF.

V usage is TRBV6-1 and J usage is TRBJ1-1, with a possible D match to TRBD1 (5 bases). The CDR3 consists of 17 residues. V was pared by 3 bases and J by 0 bases, with 17 bases between. Germline V gene lookup returns CDR1 MNHNS and CDR2 SASEGT. Written as DNA, the CDR3 is TGTGCCAGCAGTGAGGGCAGGGCTCCCTACATGAACACTGAAGCTTTCTTT. As protein: CASSEGRAPYMNTEAFF.

The chain carries TRBV6-6 and TRBJ1-5; 7 bases agree with TRBD1. Germline V CDR1 and CDR2: MNHNY, SVGAGI (reference sequence). The CDR3 is 16 residues long. V lost 0 bases to trimming and J lost 3 bases; unmatched junction nucleotides: 5. The CDR3 region has the DNA TGTGCCAGCAGTTACTCGGCAGGGGGGAACAATCAGCCCCAGCATTTT. This codes for CASSYSAGGNNQPQHF.

This rearrangement joins TRBV24-1 to TRBJ2-1; TRBD2 matches 11 bases. The CDR3 is made up of 17 amino acids. J was trimmed by 7 bases and V by 5 bases; bases with no gene match: 12. Germline values: CDR1 KGHDR, CDR2 SFDVKD. This CDR3 reads CATSGVLAGVPPNEQFF. CDR3 DNA: TGTGCCACCAGTGGCGTACTAGCGGGGGTCCCCCCGAATGAGCAGTTCTTC.